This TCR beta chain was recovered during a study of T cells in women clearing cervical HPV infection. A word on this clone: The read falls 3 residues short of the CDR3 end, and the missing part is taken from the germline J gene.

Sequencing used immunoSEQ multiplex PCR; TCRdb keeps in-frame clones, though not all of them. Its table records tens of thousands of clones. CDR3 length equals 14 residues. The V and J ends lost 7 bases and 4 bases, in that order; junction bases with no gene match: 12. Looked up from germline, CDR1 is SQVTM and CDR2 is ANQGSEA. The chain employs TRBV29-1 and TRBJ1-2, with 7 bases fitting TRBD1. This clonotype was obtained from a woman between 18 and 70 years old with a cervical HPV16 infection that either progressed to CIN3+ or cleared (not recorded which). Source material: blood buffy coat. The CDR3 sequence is CSAGDPQGSYGYTF. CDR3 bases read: TGCAGCGCCGGGGACCCACAGGGGTCCTATGGC.